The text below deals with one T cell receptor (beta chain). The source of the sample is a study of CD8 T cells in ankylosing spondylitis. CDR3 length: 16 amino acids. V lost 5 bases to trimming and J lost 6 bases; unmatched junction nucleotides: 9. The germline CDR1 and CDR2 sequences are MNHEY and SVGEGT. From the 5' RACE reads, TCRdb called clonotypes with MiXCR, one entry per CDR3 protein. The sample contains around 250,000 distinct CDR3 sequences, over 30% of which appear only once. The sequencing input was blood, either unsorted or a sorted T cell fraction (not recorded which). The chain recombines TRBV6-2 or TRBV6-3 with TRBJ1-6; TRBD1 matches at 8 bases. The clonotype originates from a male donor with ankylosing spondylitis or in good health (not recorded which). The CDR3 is CASSLPMTGVNSPLHF. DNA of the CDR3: TGTGCCAGCAGTCTTCCCATGACAGGGGTTAATTCACCCCTCCACTTT.